A single sample gave rise to the 5 T cell receptor beta chains below, sequenced in a study of CD8+ T cells in alopecia areata. Sequencing templates came from extracted RNA that was reverse transcribed into cDNA. The data were produced by immunoSEQ multiplex PCR, yet TCRdb's version contains in-frame clones alone and is incomplete. The top ten clones hold more than 5.5% of a sample with nearly 200,000 clones, 58% of them seen once. Treatment reported: oral pan-JAK inhibitor, 5-10 mg twice daily. The source was CD4+ T cells sorted from blood, collected at week 24, from a patient treated with tofacitinib. These TCRs come from a human donor with alopecia areata.

This chain connects TRBV9 to TRBJ2-3; possible D gene TRBD1, 6 bases. The germline V gene has CDR1 SGDLS and CDR2 YYNGEE. The CDR3 is made up of 17 amino acids. V was pared by 2 bases and J by 2 bases, with 18 bases between. This CDR3 reads CASSVSPRDIDTDTQYF. CDR3 nucleotide sequence: TGTGCCAGCAGCGTCAGCCCCCGGGACATCGACACAGATACGCAGTATTTT. Based on the CDR3 plus reference TRBV9 and TRBJ2-3, the full variable domain is DSGVTQTPKHLITATGQRVTLRCSPRSGDLSVYWYQQSLDQGLQFLIQYYNGEERAKGNILERFSAQQFPDLHSELNLSSLELGDSALYFCASSVSPRDIDTDTQYFGPGTRLTVL.

This chain connects TRBV4-3 to TRBJ1-2, with a possible D match to TRBD1 (5 bases). Germline CDR1 and CDR2: LGHNA and YSLEER. Trimming cost V 1 base and J 4 bases, with 10 bases left between them. This CDR3 region has 14 residues. In DNA form, the CDR3 reads TGCGCCAGCAGCCAAGGACAGAACAGCTATGGCTACACCTTC. Amino acids: CASSQGQNSYGYTF.

This clone has a handful of counts. The chain couples TRBV29-1 to TRBJ1-2; no clear D gene. CDR3 length: 14 residues. V lost 2 bases and J 3 bases, leaving 13 bases between the germline ends. Germline values: CDR1 SQVTM, CDR2 ANQGSEA. The CDR3 protein is CSVETLGFDYGYTF. CDR3 nucleotide sequence: TGCAGCGTTGAAACGTTGGGGTTCGACTATGGCTACACCTTC. The entire variable domain, with the rest obtained from reference TRBV29-1 and TRBJ1-2, is as follows: SAVISQKPSRDICQRGTSLTIQCQVDSQVTMMFWYRQQPGQSLTLIATANQGSEATYESGFVIDKFPISRPNLTFSTLTVSNMSPEDSSIYLCSVETLGFDYGYTFGSGTRLTVV.

The chain carries TRBV15 and TRBJ2-7; D is undetermined. The CDR3 loop spans 13 amino acids. Germline V gives CDR1 LNHNV, CDR2 YYDKDF (reference sequence). V shed 0 bases and J shed 8 bases, with 11 bases lying between them. CDR3 loop: CATSRDPSSQQYF. The CDR3 DNA reads TGTGCCACCAGCAGAGATCCTAGTTCTCAGCAGTACTTC.

The chain combines TRBV18 with TRBJ2-1; D is tentatively TRBD1 or TRBD2 (5 bases each). V lost 4 bases and J lost 4, with 17 bases in between. The CDR3 is 16 residues long. CDR1 and CDR2 (germline): KGHSH, LQKENI. CDR3 DNA: TGTGCCAGCTCACTAAGGGGCGGGCTAGTGTACAATGAGCAGTTCTTC. Translating it yields CASSLRGGLVYNEQFF.